The source of this T cell receptor beta chain is a study of T cell repertoires in cytomegalovirus infection (dated by TCRdb to between 2017 and 2020). With respect to the entire study: Peptide stimulations targeted recently identified HLA-C-restricted CMV epitopes, whose presentation resists viral immunomodulation, together with well-studied HLA-B-restricted epitopes. Because public TCR beta signatures pointed to carriage of CMV infection together with the matching HLA type, the HLA type of each donor mattered for the analysis.

According to the study, the label for this sample's treatment or condition signals: in vitro stimulation with specific CMV peptide epitopes to enrich CMV-specific T cells. Results the study describes overall, beyond this receptor: In the ex vivo response, HLA-C-restricted CMV-specific TCR beta clonotypes were dominant, and in two of eight donors the single most frequent clonotype came from this HLA-C-restricted group. Carriers of CMV infection plus the relevant HLA type were discriminated by the cumulative frequency of public TCR beta family members in the study cohort and in an independent roughly 350-donor cohort.

The listed sequencing device is Illumina HiSeq 1500. The public reads were quality trimmed at Q25 with fastp and then assembled into clones with MiXCR by TCRdb, keeping productive beta chains. Rows with one shared CDR3 protein collapse into an entry with the most common genes and DNA. The sample includes fewer than 950,000 distinct CDR3 sequences, with around a third observed a single time. The ten largest account for under 15% of the sample. On this clonotype: The antigen this receptor binds is unknown. No quality values exist for individual bases; no much larger clone is one base distant.

Per the germline V gene (reference sequence), MNHEY is the CDR1 and SMNVEV is the CDR2. Trimming removed 8 bases from V and 3 bases from J; the gene matches leave 8 bases unexplained. CDR3 length: 14 amino acids, cysteine to phenylalanine. The DNA shown is the 42-base CDR3, in frame from base 1. Specimen: cultured CD8+ T cells from PBMCs, collected from culture after CMV antigen stimulation. This clonotype was obtained from a human donor in good health (CMV status not recorded). Some clones in this sample may be carry-over from other donors' samples. The rearrangement combines TRBV27 with TRBJ1-2, and TRBD1 matches 8 of the central bases. The DNA reads TGTGCCAGCGCTTCCAGGGGGCTAGACTATGGCTACACCTTC. The encoded protein is CASASRGLDYGYTF.